The T cell receptor beta chain described here comes from a study of technical replicates of blood from a handful of donors. With 11 bases removed from V and 0 bases from J, the gap between germline ends came to 13 bases. The CDR3 extends over 13 amino acids. Germline CDR1 LNHDA, CDR2 SQIVND (reference sequence). Libraries were prepared by immunoSEQ multiplex PCR; TCRdb keeps only in-frame clonotypes and omits some of them. The sample holds 95,000 to 100,000 clones, over 90% seen once. V gene TRBV19 combines with J gene TRBJ1-1; D possibly corresponds to TRBD1 (5 bases). The clonotype comes from a human donor in good health. Sample: T cells isolated from PBMCs. DNA for the CDR3: TGTGCCTCCCAGGACATGCTGAACACTGAAGCTTTCTTT. Protein: CASQDMLNTEAFF.